The 10 T cell receptor beta chains below come from one sample, sequenced in a study of vaccination and CD4 T cells after COVID-19. These receptors' antigens are unknown. The assay that was used to sequence DNA from cultured CD4+ T cells was the Oncomine TCR Beta short-read assay. MiXCR, applied by TCRdb to the PCR reads, yields one record per CDR3 protein. The sample records 9,500 to 15,000 distinct CDR3 sequences, about 50% being singletons. Treatment of the sample: roughly ten-day PBMC culture with coronavirus spike peptide pools or control peptides (ViraFEST assay). The sample consisted of CD4+ T cells from blood, cultured in vitro. Receptors originate from a human donor who had recovered from COVID-19.

This sequence joins TRBV7-3 and TRBJ1-5; no reliable D call. Germline CDR1 is SGHTA and CDR2 is FQGTGA. The V gene lost 5 bases and the J gene lost 7 bases, with 12 bases spanning the gap. The CDR3 loop spans 13 amino acids. Here the CDR3 DNA reads TGTGCCAGCAGCCTGGCACACGGGCAGCCCCAGCATTTT. This translates into CASSLAHGQPQHF.

This clonotype appeared a few times. Compared with germline, one end of the junction differs, possibly owing to a read error. The CDR3 reads CSAKQNSDNEQFF. CDR3 in DNA: TGCAGTGCTAAACAAAACTCCGACAATGAGCAGTTCTTC. This sequence joins TRBV20-1 and TRBJ2-1; D remains ambiguous. CDR3 length: 13 residues. Per the germline V gene, CDR1 is DFQATT and CDR2 is SNEGSKA (reference sequence).

This chain uses TRBV24-1 with TRBJ1-2; maybe TRBD1 (5 bases). The ends were cut back, 9 bases at V and 4 bases at J, with 14 bases in the middle. The CDR3 length is 13 residues. Germline V gives CDR1 KGHDR, CDR2 SFDVKD. CDR3 loop: CATWPGPGYGYTF. The CDR3 DNA follows: TGTGCCACCTGGCCGGGGCCAGGCTATGGCTACACCTTC.

This clonotype was found once. V is TRBV6-5 and J is TRBJ2-7; 7 bases match TRBD2. V lost 4 bases to trimming and J lost 4 bases; unmatched junction nucleotides: 7. The CDR3 has 14 amino acids. Germline V CDR1 and CDR2: MNHEY, SVGAGI. CDR3 residues: CASSSGGSFYEQYF. The CDR3 DNA is TGTGCCAGCAGTTCAGGCGGGAGTTTTTACGAGCAGTACTTC.

The CDR3, as DNA: TGCAGTGCTAGGGGAGCTACCTCTGGAAACACCATATATTTT. It is translated as CSARGATSGNTIYF. This chain uses TRBV20-1 with TRBJ1-3; no firm D call. Trimming left V 3 bases short and J 0 bases short, with 9 bases between. There are 14 residues in the CDR3. Germline CDR1 and CDR2: DFQATT and SNEGSKA (reference sequence).

This clonotype was counted only a few times. The rearrangement uses TRBV7-2 and TRBJ2-3; D is undetermined. Between the trimmed V and J ends, which lost 3 bases and 4 bases, there was a span of 5 bases. Germline values: CDR1 SGHTA, CDR2 FQGNSA. This CDR3 is built from 12 residues. The CDR3, as DNA: TGTGCCAGCAGCTTTGTCGCAGATACGCAGTATTTT. Amino acid sequence: CASSFVADTQYF. The whole variable domain, remainder taken from reference TRBV7-2 and TRBJ2-3, is GAGVSQSPSNKVTEKGKDVELRCDPISGHTALYWYRQSLGQGLEFLIYFQGNSAPDKSGLPSDRFSAERTGGSVSTLTIQRTQQEDSAVYLCASSFVADTQYFGPGTRLTVL.

This rearrangement joins TRBV6-1 to TRBJ2-7; 7 nucleotides line up with TRBD1. J was trimmed by 1 base and V by 4 bases; bases with no gene match: 10. This CDR3 has 16 amino acids. CDR1 MNHNS and CDR2 SASEGT come from the germline V gene. CDR3 region: CASSAAQGVVSYEQYF. The CDR3 region has the DNA TGTGCCAGCAGTGCCGCCCAGGGGGTGGTTTCCTACGAGCAGTACTTC.

This clonotype was counted only a few times. The chain couples TRBV11-3 to TRBJ2-5; 8 bases fit TRBD1. The germline gives CDR1 SGHNT, CDR2 YENEEA. The CDR3 length is 15 residues. V lost 5 bases, J lost 4 bases, and 9 bases stayed unmatched. The CDR3 here is CASSLGQGRGETQYF. CDR3 bases: TGTGCCAGCAGCCTCGGACAGGGACGTGGAGAGACCCAGTACTTC.

This chain uses TRBV15 with TRBJ2-7, with D perhaps TRBD2 (5 bases). The V gene lost 0 bases and the J gene lost 3 bases, with 12 bases spanning the gap. This CDR3 is 15 amino acids long. The germline V gene has CDR1 LNHNV and CDR2 YYDKDF (reference sequence). CDR3 in amino acids: CATSRDSGFSYEQYF. DNA for the CDR3: TGTGCCACCAGCAGAGACTCGGGGTTCAGCTACGAGCAGTACTTC.

This clonotype was seen more than once but under ten times. V usage is TRBV20-1 and J usage is TRBJ2-2; 10 bases are shared with TRBD2. Germline V CDR1 and CDR2: DFQATT, SNEGSKA (reference sequence). The J segment lost 6 bases and the V segment lost 1 base, leaving 2 bases of the junction unmatched. The CDR3 extends over 14 amino acids. The CDR3 reads CSARVSGRAGELFF. In DNA, the CDR3 is TGCAGTGCTAGAGTCAGCGGGAGGGCCGGGGAGCTGTTTTTT.